One sample yielded the 14 T cell receptor beta chains listed below, sequenced in a study of post-analysis software for immune sequencing data. Study conclusions and caveats: The study found TRBV5-6, TRBV5-1 and TRBV20-1 among five TRBV segments more frequent in patients than controls.

The authors incorporated unique molecular identifiers into the TCR beta cDNA libraries. Each CDR3 protein is one row after TCRdb ran MiXCR on the PCR reads. The table shows about 810,000 distinct CDR3 sequences, with around 53% occurring only once. These receptors are not linked to any known antigen. Specimen: blood. The receptors were sampled from a girl aged 10-17 years with multiple sclerosis.

This sequence joins TRBV6-5 and TRBJ1-4; possibly TRBD1 for D (6 bases). Per the germline V gene, CDR1 is MNHEY and CDR2 is SVGAGI. CDR3 length: 16 amino acids. V was trimmed by 0 bases and J by 8 bases, leaving 16 bases between them. The chain's CDR3 is CASSYSKDEGGEKLFF. DNA for the CDR3: TGTGCCAGCAGTTACTCGAAAGACGAGGGGGGGGAAAAACTGTTTTTT.

In this sample, this clonotype turned up a few times. The chain has TRBV6-5 and TRBJ2-4; 12 bases agree with TRBD2. This CDR3 spans 14 amino acids. Trimming at V came to 2 bases and at J to 13 bases, leaving 6 bases not matched to a gene. Germline V lookup: CDR1 MNHEY, CDR2 SVGAGI. CDR3 nucleotide sequence: TGTGCCAGCAGTTACATACTAGCGGGAGGTGAGCAGTACTTC. Its protein is CASSYILAGGEQYF.

V usage is TRBV7-2 and J usage is TRBJ2-1, with 8 positions matching TRBD2. Germline assignment: CDR1 SGHTA and CDR2 FQGNSA. J gave up 1 base and V 5 bases, and 7 bases lay outside the gene matches. CDR3 length: 16 amino acids. The CDR3 nucleotides are TGTGCCAGCAGCCGGGGGGGGGCAGTGTCCTACAATGAGCAGTTCTTC. Its protein is CASSRGGAVSYNEQFF.

The chain is built from TRBV11-2 and TRBJ2-3; TRBD2 is a possible D gene (6 bases). Trimming shortened V by 1 base and J by 6 bases, and 14 bases separated the two germline ends. CDR3 length: 15 amino acids. Germline V gene sequence: CDR1 SGHAT, CDR2 FQNNGV. In nucleotides, the CDR3 is TGTGCCAGCAGCTTAGGGACGGGAGTCATGGATACGCAGTATTTT. Translation gives CASSLGTGVMDTQYF.

The chain combines TRBV10-3 with TRBJ2-7, with 9 bases lining up with TRBD1. The CDR3 is made up of 15 amino acids. The trim removed 4 bases at V and 4 bases at J, leaving 8 bases unmatched. CDR1 and CDR2 (germline): ENHRY, SYGVKD. Here the CDR3 DNA reads TGTGCCATCAGTGCCCCCGACAGGGGGTGGTACGAGCAGTACTTC. This sequence encodes CAISAPDRGWYEQYF.

This clonotype has more than one count but fewer than ten. The chain joins TRBV29-1 to TRBJ2-4; 8 positions match TRBD2. Matching the DNA end better, TRBJ2-7 makes the J call doubtful. The CDR3 is 13 amino acids. From germline, CDR1 is SQVTM and CDR2 ANQGSEA. CDR3 DNA sequence: TGCAGCGTTGACCTCGGGACTAGGGCCGAGCAGTACTTC. Protein: CSVDLGTRAEQYF.

This chain joins TRBV20-1 and TRBJ2-6; D might be TRBD2 (5 bases). The CDR3 is made up of 15 amino acids. Germline CDR1 DFQATT, CDR2 SNEGSKA (reference sequence). V lost 4 bases to trimming and J lost 0 bases, with 10 bases between them. This CDR3 is CSATQGSSGANVLTF. DNA for the CDR3: TGCAGTGCTACTCAAGGGAGCTCTGGGGCCAACGTCCTGACTTTC.

The chain recombines TRBV9 with TRBJ2-4; the D gene is possibly TRBD1 (6 bases). The CDR3 has 14 residues. Trimming shortened V by 0 bases and J by 13 bases, and 17 bases separated the two germline ends. CDR1 is SGDLS, CDR2 YYNGEE, per germline. As DNA, the CDR3 is TGTGCCAGCAGCGTAGGGATCGGGACACCCGACCAGTACTTC. This gives the protein CASSVGIGTPDQYF.

The J gene is TRBJ2-7, the V gene TRBV10-3, with 7 bases matching TRBD1. Per germline, CDR1 ENHRY and CDR2 SYGVKD. The V segment lost 0 bases and the J segment 0 bases; nucleotides outside the gene matches: 2. The CDR3 has 15 amino acids. As DNA, the CDR3 is TGTGCCATCAGTGAGTCCGGGACAGTCTCCTACGAGCAGTACTTC. As protein: CAISESGTVSYEQYF.

This clonotype was observed a few times. The chain is built from TRBV4-1 and TRBJ2-5, with D possibly matching TRBD1 (6 bases). CDR1 MGHRA and CDR2 YSYEKL come from the germline V gene. With 2 bases removed from V and 2 bases from J, the gap between germline ends came to 15 bases. The CDR3 length is 16 residues. CDR3 bases: TGCGCCAGCAGCCAATCGCCGGGACACCCTCAAGAGACCCAGTACTTC. Protein sequence: CASSQSPGHPQETQYF.

The rearrangement joins TRBV6-1 to TRBJ2-1; the match to TRBD1 covers 10 bases. CDR1 is MNHNS, CDR2 SASEGT, per germline. The CDR3 loop spans 14 amino acids. V shed 4 bases, J shed 8 bases, and the junction held 5 bases outside the gene matches. DNA of the CDR3: TGTGCCAGCAGTGGGGACAGGGGTTTGGATGAGCAGTTCTTC. It is translated as CASSGDRGLDEQFF.

The chain carries TRBV29-1 and TRBJ1-4; D is unclear. The CDR3 consists of 13 residues. Germline V gene sequence: CDR1 SQVTM, CDR2 ANQGSEA. Trimming cost V 7 bases and J 8 bases, with 17 bases left between them. The CDR3 DNA is TGCAGCGAGGGCCTCCCCTGGAAGGAAAAACTGTTTTTT. Protein sequence: CSEGLPWKEKLFF.

This clonotype occurred once. The V call is TRBV7-8, the J call TRBJ2-1, with 10 nucleotides matching TRBD2. With 7 bases clipped from V and 8 bases from J, the junction kept 14 bases outside the gene matches. Germline values: CDR1 SGHVS, CDR2 FQNEAQ. The CDR3 length is 16 residues. The CDR3 spells CASTISSGGRTYEQFF. The CDR3 nucleotides are TGTGCCAGCACGATAAGTAGCGGGGGGAGGACCTATGAGCAGTTCTTC.

A few counts support this clonotype. V usage is TRBV2 and J usage is TRBJ2-5; a weak D match, TRBD1 (6 bases). Per germline, CDR1 SNHLY and CDR2 FYNNEI. This CDR3 comprises 12 residues. Trimming cost V 6 bases and J 3 bases, with 8 bases left between them. This chain's CDR3 is CASSRQEETQYF. The CDR3 DNA is TGTGCCAGCAGCCGACAGGAAGAGACCCAGTACTTC.